This is a list of T cell receptor beta chains from one sample in a study of T cells in Graves' hyperthyroidism and ophthalmopathy. TCRdb passed the multiplex PCR reads through MiXCR, listing each CDR3 protein once. This sample has fewer than 750,000 distinct CDR3 sequences, with roughly 15% found just once. Sequenced material: blood. Receptor source: a woman in her forties or fifties with Graves' ophthalmopathy. The CDR3 runs from the conserved cysteine through the conserved F or W. The D gene is left open where the match is weak. The size field is filled for only some rows; it gives once, few, many or a size class.

len,v_gene,abundance,d_gene,j_gene,CDR3aa,CDR3nt
13,TRBV27,many,-,TRBJ2-1,CASSLRGQGEQFF,TGTGCCAGCAGTTTAAGAGGTCAGGGTGAGCAGTTCTTC
17,TRBV6-1,-,-,TRBJ2-5,CASPPQWATGSVETQYF,TGTGCCAGCCCCCCTCAGTGGGCAACGGGGAGTGTGGAGACCCAGTACTTC
13,TRBV20-1,many,TRBD2,TRBJ2-7,CSAETSGNSEQYF,TGCAGTGCCGAAACTAGCGGGAATTCGGAGCAGTACTTC
14,TRBV9,-,TRBD2,TRBJ2-7,CASSEREGVYEQYF,TGTGCCAGCAGCGAGCGGGAGGGCGTCTACGAGCAGTACTTC
17,TRBV5-5,few,TRBD2,TRBJ2-1,CTSSLRGGSYSYNEQFF,TGTACCAGCAGCTTAAGGGGCGGGAGCTACTCCTACAATGAGCAGTTCTTC
15,TRBV20-1,many,-,TRBJ1-5,CSARDGVRTNQPQHF,TGCAGTGCTAGAGATGGAGTCCGCACTAATCAGCCCCAGCATTTT
12,TRBV7-9,few,-,TRBJ1-2,CASSSRRDGYTF,TGTGCCAGCAGTTCAAGAAGGGATGGCTACACCTTC
17,TRBV10-3,-,TRBD1,TRBJ1-2,CAISESTTDRSVEGYTF,TGTGCCATCAGTGAGTCTACCACGGACAGGTCGGTTGAGGGCTACACCTTC
13,TRBV13,many,-,TRBJ2-1,CASTRSGTREQFF,TGTGCCAGCACCCGATCGGGGACTCGTGAGCAGTTCTTC
14,TRBV20-1,-,TRBD1,TRBJ1-1,CSATTRQGRTEAFF,TGCAGTGCTACAACCAGACAGGGTCGCACTGAAGCTTTCTTT
15,TRBV20-1,many,TRBD2,TRBJ2-1,CSARDSGSQGNEQFF,TGCAGTGCTAGAGACAGCGGGAGTCAGGGCAATGAGCAGTTCTTC
16,TRBV20-1,few,TRBD2,TRBJ2-5,CSAQGLAGGPPETQYF,TGCAGTGCTCAGGGGCTAGCGGGAGGGCCCCCCGAGACCCAGTACTTC
11,TRBV28,many,-,TRBJ1-4,CASRNYEKLFF,TGTGCCAGCAGGAATTATGAAAAACTGTTTTTT
16,TRBV7-9,-,TRBD2,TRBJ2-7,CASSPPGLAESYEQYF,TGTGCCAGCAGCCCTCCGGGACTAGCGGAGTCCTACGAGCAGTACTTC
17,TRBV28,few,-,TRBJ2-4,CASSLFVVEGGKNIQYF,TGTGCCAGCAGTTTGTTTGTCGTGGAGGGAGGTAAAAACATTCAGTACTTC
12,TRBV6-1,-,-,TRBJ2-7,CASCSSSYEQYF,TGTGCCAGCTGTAGTAGCTCCTACGAGCAGTACTTC
16,TRBV28,many,-,TRBJ2-7,CASSLVPDGSSYEQYF,TGTGCCAGCAGTTTAGTCCCGGACGGTTCGAGCTACGAGCAGTACTTC
14,TRBV6-1,few,-,TRBJ1-2,CASSWGADSYGYTF,TGTGCCAGCAGTTGGGGGGCTGACAGCTATGGCTACACCTTC
13,TRBV6-1,-,-,TRBJ2-1,CASSETSSGEQFF,TGTGCCAGCAGTGAAACTAGTTCTGGTGAGCAGTTCTTC
14,TRBV25-1,-,-,TRBJ2-1,CASSAALVNNEQFF,TGTGCCAGCTCGGCTGCACTAGTCAACAATGAGCAGTTCTTC
14,TRBV20-1,many,-,TRBJ2-7,CSADQGDYSYEQYF,TGCAGTGCCGACCAGGGGGACTACTCCTACGAGCAGTACTTC
11,TRBV6-2/TRBV6-3,-,-,TRBJ2-1,CASSTGVEQFF,TGTGCCAGCAGTACGGGAGTTGAGCAGTTCTTC
11,TRBV11-2,-,-,TRBJ2-1,CASCGTNEQFF,TGTGCCAGCTGCGGGACGAATGAGCAGTTCTTC
14,TRBV3-1,many,TRBD1,TRBJ1-1,CASSWTGAPTEAFF,TGTGCCAGCAGCTGGACAGGGGCCCCGACTGAAGCTTTCTTT
14,TRBV5-6,many,-,TRBJ2-5,CASSTDKTQETQYF,TGTGCCAGCAGCACCGACAAGACACAAGAGACCCAGTACTTC
15,TRBV20-1,few,TRBD2,TRBJ2-7,CSARLLASRGYEQYF,TGCAGTGCTAGACTACTAGCGTCTAGGGGATACGAGCAGTACTTC
14,TRBV11-3,many,-,TRBJ2-1,CARNEQLESHEQFF,TGTGCCAGAAACGAACAATTAGAGAGCCATGAGCAGTTCTTC
16,TRBV28,few,-,TRBJ2-6,CASSFLDLSGANVLTF,TGTGCCAGCAGTTTTCTTGATCTCTCTGGGGCCAACGTCCTGACTTTC
17,TRBV7-9,many,TRBD2,TRBJ2-1,CASSLAKASGIYNEQFF,TGTGCCAGCAGCTTAGCGAAGGCTAGCGGAATTTACAATGAGCAGTTCTTC
15,TRBV20-1,many,TRBD2,TRBJ2-7,CSARGEGGRAYEQYF,TGCAGTGCTAGAGGAGAGGGCGGGAGGGCGTACGAGCAGTACTTC
14,TRBV20-1,many,-,TRBJ2-3,CSARAGINTDTQYF,TGCAGTGCTAGAGCAGGAATAAACACAGATACGCAGTATTTT
13,TRBV5-6,many,-,TRBJ2-5,CASSRTEQETQYF,TGTGCCAGCAGCCGGACAGAACAAGAGACCCAGTACTTC
15,TRBV7-9,-,-,TRBJ2-7,CASSLGAAYSYEQYF,TGTGCCAGCAGCTTAGGTGCAGCCTACTCCTACGAGCAGTACTTC
19,TRBV4-2,-,TRBD1,TRBJ2-6,CASSQYKGQDMSGANVLTF,TGTGCCAGCAGCCAATATAAGGGACAGGACATGTCTGGGGCCAACGTCCTGACTTTC
15,TRBV7-3,many,TRBD2,TRBJ2-3,CASSLGGSRTDTQYF,TGTGCCAGCAGCTTGGGCGGGAGTAGGACAGATACGCAGTATTTT
16,TRBV7-2,many,TRBD2,TRBJ2-3,CASSPLARGATDTQYF,TGTGCCAGCAGCCCACTAGCGCGGGGGGCCACAGATACGCAGTATTTT
14,TRBV28,many,-,TRBJ2-7,CASSPNPGLYEQYF,TGTGCCAGCAGTCCCAATCCAGGTCTCTACGAGCAGTACTTC
10,TRBV2,many,-,TRBJ2-1,CASSWDEQFF,TGTGCCAGCAGTTGGGATGAGCAGTTCTTC
13,TRBV10-3,-,-,TRBJ1-2,CAIRPDGNYGYTF,TGTGCCATCAGACCCGACGGCAACTATGGCTACACCTTC
18,TRBV9,-,TRBD2,TRBJ2-2,CASSVVMAGGPNTGELFF,TGTGCCAGCAGCGTAGTAATGGCGGGAGGGCCGAACACCGGGGAGCTGTTTTTT
15,TRBV12-3/TRBV12-4,many,-,TRBJ2-4,CASSLWGLDKNIQYF,TGTGCCAGCAGTTTGTGGGGGCTGGACAAAAACATTCAGTACTTC
16,TRBV29-1,-,-,TRBJ2-1,CSVELRDSHLYNEQFF,TGCAGCGTTGAATTGAGGGACTCCCACTTATACAATGAGCAGTTCTTC
14,TRBV28,-,-,TRBJ1-4,CASSLWEFREELFF,TGTGCCAGCAGTTTATGGGAGTTTCGTGAAGAACTGTTTTTT
13,TRBV7-3,many,TRBD1,TRBJ1-2,CASSLRQGFGYTF,TGTGCCAGCAGCTTAAGACAGGGGTTTGGCTACACCTTC
16,TRBV27,many,-,TRBJ2-2,CASSLFPNSGTGELFF,TGTGCCAGCAGTTTATTTCCTAACTCGGGCACCGGGGAGCTGTTTTTT
16,TRBV5-7,-,TRBD1,TRBJ1-4,CASSLGARGLGEKLFF,TGTGCCAGCAGCTTGGGGGCCAGGGGGCTGGGTGAAAAACTGTTTTTT
14,TRBV3-1,-,-,TRBJ1-1,CASSQDVRGPGAFF,TGTGCCAGCAGCCAAGATGTTAGGGGCCCAGGAGCTTTCTTT
15,TRBV4-3,few,TRBD1,TRBJ2-5,CASSQDQAGQGTQYF,TGCGCCAGCAGCCAAGATCAAGCGGGACAGGGGACCCAGTACTTC
15,TRBV3-1,many,TRBD2,TRBJ2-1,CASSQLRGGYNEQFF,TGTGCCAGCAGCCAACTACGGGGGGGCTACAATGAGCAGTTCTTC
13,TRBV12-3/TRBV12-4,many,TRBD1,TRBJ1-5,CASSEDRVQPQHF,TGTGCCAGCAGTGAAGACAGGGTTCAGCCCCAGCATTTT
13,TRBV6-5,-,-,TRBJ1-1,CASSYLDTTEAFF,TGTGCCAGCAGTTACTTGGACACAACTGAAGCTTTCTTT
13,TRBV5-4,-,-,TRBJ2-6,CASSPWTANVLTF,TGTGCCAGCAGCCCATGGACAGCCAACGTCCTGACTTTC
13,TRBV28,few,-,TRBJ2-1,CASTLTNWNEQFF,TGTGCCAGCACACTCACCAACTGGAATGAGCAGTTCTTC
15,TRBV9,-,TRBD1,TRBJ1-1,CASSAQGAVNTEAFF,TGTGCCAGCAGCGCCCAGGGGGCGGTGAACACTGAAGCTTTCTTT
17,TRBV9,-,TRBD2,TRBJ2-1,CASSVASLAAPYNEQFF,TGTGCCAGCAGCGTAGCTTCCCTAGCGGCGCCCTACAATGAGCAGTTCTTC
15,TRBV7-2,many,-,TRBJ2-1,CASRRTSTEYNEQFF,TGTGCCAGCAGACGGACGTCAACAGAGTACAATGAGCAGTTCTTC
15,TRBV9,many,TRBD2,TRBJ2-7,CASSVGLAGDYEQYF,TGTGCCAGCAGCGTAGGGCTAGCGGGAGACTACGAGCAGTACTTC
12,TRBV28,-,-,TRBJ1-4,CASIGAYEKLFF,TGTGCCAGCATCGGCGCGTATGAAAAACTGTTTTTT
16,TRBV15,-,-,TRBJ2-7,CATSRDGPIAGHEQYF,TGTGCCACCAGCAGAGATGGCCCCATAGCTGGCCACGAGCAGTACTTC